One T cell receptor (beta chain) is described in this entry. This sample is part of a study of molecular identifiers for immune sequencing clone quantification. Isolation of naive CD8 T cells was achieved by sorting on a CD8+CD4-CCR7+CD45RA+ phenotype. Generation of bulk TCR libraries relied on previously described methods and listed TCR primers. MiXCR, applied by TCRdb to the PCR reads, yields one record per CDR3 protein. The sample lists approximately 670,000 distinct CDR3 sequences; 15% to 20% were seen once. The sequenced sample consisted of naive CD8+ T cells from blood, with Jurkat cell RNA spiked in. Sample subset: FACS-sorted CD8+CD4-CCR7+CD45RA+ naive T cells. This receptor was identified in a human donor in good health. Some libraries in this study had Jurkat cell RNA spiked in.

The CDR3 coding sequence is TGTGCAAGTCGCTTGTGGTGGCAGGGACTCTCCTACGAGCAGTACTTC. This translates into CASRLWWQGLSYEQYF. This chain uses TRBV12-2 with TRBJ2-7; the DNA was not compared with TRBD2, the D call given in the table. TRBV12-2 is shown as a pseudogene. CDR3 size: 16 residues.